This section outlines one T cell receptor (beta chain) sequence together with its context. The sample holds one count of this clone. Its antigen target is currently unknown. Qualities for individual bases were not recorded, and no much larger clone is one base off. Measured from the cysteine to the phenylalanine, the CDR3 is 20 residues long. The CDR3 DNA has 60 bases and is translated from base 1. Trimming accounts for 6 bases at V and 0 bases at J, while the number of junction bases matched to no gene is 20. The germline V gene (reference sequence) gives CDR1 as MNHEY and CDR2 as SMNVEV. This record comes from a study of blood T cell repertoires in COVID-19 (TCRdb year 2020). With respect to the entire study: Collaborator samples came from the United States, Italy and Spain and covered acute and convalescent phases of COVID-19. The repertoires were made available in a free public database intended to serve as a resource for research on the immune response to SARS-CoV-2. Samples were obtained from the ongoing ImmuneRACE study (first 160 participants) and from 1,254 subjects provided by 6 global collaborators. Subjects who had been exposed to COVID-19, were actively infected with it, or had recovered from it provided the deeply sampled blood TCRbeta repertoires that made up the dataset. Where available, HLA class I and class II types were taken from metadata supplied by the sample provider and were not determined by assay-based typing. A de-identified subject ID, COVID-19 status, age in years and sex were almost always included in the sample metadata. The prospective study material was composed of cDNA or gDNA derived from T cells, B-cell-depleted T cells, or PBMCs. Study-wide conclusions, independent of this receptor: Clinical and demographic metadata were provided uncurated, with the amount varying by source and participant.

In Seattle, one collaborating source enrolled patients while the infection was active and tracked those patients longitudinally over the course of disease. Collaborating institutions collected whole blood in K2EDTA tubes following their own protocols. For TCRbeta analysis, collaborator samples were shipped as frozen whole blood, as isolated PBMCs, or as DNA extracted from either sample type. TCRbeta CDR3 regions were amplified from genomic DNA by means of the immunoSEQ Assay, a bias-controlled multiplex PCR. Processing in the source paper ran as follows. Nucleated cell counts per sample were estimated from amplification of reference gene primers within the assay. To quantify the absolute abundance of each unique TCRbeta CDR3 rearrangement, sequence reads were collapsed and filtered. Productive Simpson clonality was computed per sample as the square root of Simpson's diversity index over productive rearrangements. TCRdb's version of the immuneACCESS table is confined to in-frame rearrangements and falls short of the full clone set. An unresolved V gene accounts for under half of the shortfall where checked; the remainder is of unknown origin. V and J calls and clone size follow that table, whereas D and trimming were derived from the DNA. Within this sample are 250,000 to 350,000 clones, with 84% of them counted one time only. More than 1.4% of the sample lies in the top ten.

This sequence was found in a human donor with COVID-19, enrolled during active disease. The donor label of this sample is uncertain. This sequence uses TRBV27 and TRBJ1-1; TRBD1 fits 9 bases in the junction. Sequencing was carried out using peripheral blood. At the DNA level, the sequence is TGTGCCAGCAGCCTCCAGAGGGACAGGGAAAGGGGTGTATTGAACACTGAAGCTTTCTTT. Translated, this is CASSLQRDRERGVLNTEAFF.